This is a list of T cell receptor beta chains from one sample in a study of patients and donors after allogeneic stem cell transplantation. MiXCR, applied by TCRdb to the RT-PCR reads, yields one record per CDR3 protein. The table shows approximately 430,000 distinct CDR3 sequences, with approximately 16% occurring only once. The sequencing input was blood, either unsorted or a sorted T cell fraction (not recorded which). The receptors originated from a human donor who was either an allogeneic HSCT recipient or a stem cell or donor lymphocyte infusion donor (not recorded which). It is not recorded whose cells these are; they may come from a transplant donor. Both conserved end residues are part of each CDR3. Each record gives: J gene, V gene, D gene, clone size, CDR3 DNA, CDR3 protein. A D gene is named only where the DNA matches it firmly. The size of a clone is reported for some rows only, either as once, few or many, or as a class for expanded clones.

TRBJ1-4 | TRBV12-3/TRBV12-4 | - | few | TGTGCCAGCAACAAACAGGGTGTACCTAATGAAAAACTGTTTTTT | CASNKQGVPNEKLFF
TRBJ2-1 | TRBV2 | TRBD2 | - | TGTGCCAGCAAGACTAGCGGGAGGGCCGGTGAGCAGTTCTTC | CASKTSGRAGEQFF
TRBJ2-7 | TRBV5-1 | - | many | TGCGCCAGCAGCGTGAGACAGAACCTCATCTACGAGCAGTACTTC | CASSVRQNLIYEQYF
TRBJ2-2 | TRBV9 | TRBD2 | few | TGTGCCAGCAGACCGGGACTAGCGGACACCGGGGAGCTGTTTTTT | CASRPGLADTGELFF
TRBJ2-3 | TRBV7-9 | - | - | TGTGCCAGCAGCTCCGGTGGGGGTCCCCGCACAGATACGCAGTATTTT | CASSSGGGPRTDTQYF
TRBJ1-5 | TRBV20-1 | - | - | TGCAGTGCTAGAAAGACAGGTCTATATCAGCCCCAGCATTTT | CSARKTGLYQPQHF
TRBJ2-7 | TRBV29-1 | - | many | TGCAGCGTCCGACAGAGCTACGAGCAGTACTTC | CSVRQSYEQYF
TRBJ1-2 | TRBV19 | - | few | TGTGCCAGTCGAAACTCGTTCTGGCATGGCTACACCTTC | CASRNSFWHGYTF
TRBJ2-7 | TRBV6-5 | - | few | TGTGCCAGCAGTTACTCCGGCCAGGGCTCCTACGAGCAGTACTTC | CASSYSGQGSYEQYF
TRBJ2-7 | TRBV4-3 | - | few | TGCGCCAGCAGCCAGAATAGCGGAACCTACGAGCAGTACTTC | CASSQNSGTYEQYF
TRBJ2-7 | TRBV7-6 | - | many | TGTGCCAGCAGCTTAGAGGACACCTACTACGAGCAGTACTTC | CASSLEDTYYEQYF
TRBJ2-1 | TRBV4-3 | TRBD1 | - | TGCGCCAGCAGCCAAGCGGTCACAGGGGGTATTCGGGGTGAGCAGTTCTTC | CASSQAVTGGIRGEQFF
TRBJ2-3 | TRBV11-2 | - | - | TGTGCCAGCAGCAAAAGACACTTTAGCGGAGCTAGCACAGATACGCAGTATTTT | CASSKRHFSGASTDTQYF
TRBJ1-1 | TRBV20-1 | - | - | TGCAGTGCTAGGGTGGGACAACTTATGAACACTGAAGCTTTCTTT | CSARVGQLMNTEAFF
TRBJ2-7 | TRBV20-1 | TRBD1 | - | TGCAGTGCTAGAGATTTCGACAGGGCCTACGAGCAGTACTTC | CSARDFDRAYEQYF
TRBJ2-7 | TRBV7-9 | - | - | TGTGCCAGCAGCTTAGTAGTAGGGCAGCTATTCGAGCAGTACTTC | CASSLVVGQLFEQYF
TRBJ1-3 | TRBV6-1 | - | - | TGTGCCAGCAGTGCCGGGGGACCATCCTCTGGAAACACCATATATTTT | CASSAGGPSSGNTIYF
TRBJ2-2 | TRBV28 | - | - | TGTGCCAGCAGTTTAAGGGGCAGTTACACCGGGGAGCTGTTTTTT | CASSLRGSYTGELFF
TRBJ2-5 | TRBV12-3/TRBV12-4 | - | few | TGTGCCAGCAGTTCTCTGCGGGTGGAAGAGACCCAGTACTTC | CASSSLRVEETQYF
TRBJ1-1 | TRBV5-6 | - | many | TGTGCCAGCAGCTTTGACAGCTACACTGAAGCTTTCTTT | CASSFDSYTEAFF
TRBJ2-7 | TRBV21-1 | - | few | TGTGCCAGCGGACAGGAGGGTTCCTACGAGCAGTACTTC | CASGQEGSYEQYF
TRBJ2-7 | TRBV29-1 | TRBD2 | few | TGCAGCGTTGATTGGTCTAGCGGGAGCGGCGAGCAGTACTTC | CSVDWSSGSGEQYF
TRBJ2-7 | TRBV9 | - | - | TGTGCCAGCAGCCCCTTCTCCGGGAAGGGCAACTACGAGCAGTACTTC | CASSPFSGKGNYEQYF
TRBJ2-7 | TRBV6-5 | - | few | TGTGCCAGCAGTTACGGCCGTGGAGGGGGTCAGGACGAGCAGTACTTC | CASSYGRGGGQDEQYF
TRBJ2-3 | TRBV20-1 | - | few | TGCAGTGCTAGGGTGGCGGGGACACGGGATACGCAGTATTTT | CSARVAGTRDTQYF
TRBJ2-7 | TRBV6-5 | - | many | TGTGCCAGCAGTTACACGAGCTCCTACGAGCAGTACTTC | CASSYTSSYEQYF